One sample yielded the 3 T cell receptor beta chains listed below, sequenced in a study of CD8 T cells in Susac syndrome. RNA in amounts of roughly 0.45 to 1 ug was reverse transcribed with random hexamers. A single record per CDR3 protein comes from TCRdb applying MiXCR to the immunoSEQ multiplex PCR reads. The sample yields more than 200,000 distinct CDR3 sequences, around 93% seen once. Input material: CD4+ T cells from PBMCs. Every receptor here comes from a human donor with Susac syndrome.

This chain connects TRBV4-3 to TRBJ1-5; D uncertain. In germline, CDR1 is LGHNA, CDR2 YSLEER. This CDR3 comprises 15 residues. The V gene lost 4 bases and the J gene lost 1 base, with 11 bases spanning the gap. In DNA, the CDR3 is TGCGCCAGCAGCCCTACGGGGAGGAGCAATCAGCCCCAGCATTTT. As protein: CASSPTGRSNQPQHF.

In DNA form, the CDR3 reads TGTGCCAGCAGTGAACAGACAGGAGCTAATTCACCCCTCCACTTT. Translation: CASSEQTGANSPLHF. The rearrangement uses TRBV25-1 and TRBJ1-6, with a possible D match to TRBD1 (6 bases). Per germline, CDR1 MGHDK and CDR2 SYGVNS. Deletions cut 2 bases from V and 6 bases from J, with 11 bases between. CDR3 length: 15 residues.

The V gene is TRBV2, the J gene TRBJ1-2; 8 bases align to TRBD1. V lost 8 bases to trimming and J lost 7 bases; unmatched junction nucleotides: 12. Germline CDR1 reads SNHLY; CDR2 reads FYNNEI. This CDR3 spans 14 amino acids. The CDR3, as DNA: TGTGCCAGCCATCTGGCCAGGGGGCTTGGTGGCTACACCTTC. Encoded protein: CASHLARGLGGYTF.